A single sample gave rise to the 25 T cell receptor beta chains below, sequenced in a study of cytomegalovirus exposure and HLA in healthy donors. Both 60 Vbeta primers and 13 Jbeta primers went into the PCR. Assay: immunoSEQ multiplex PCR; the TCRdb copy retains only in-frame clones and omits some. Seen here are 200,000 to 250,000 clones, approximately 78% observed once, and the top ten hold around 3%. Input material: PBMCs. These receptors originate from a middle-aged woman in good health and CMV-seronegative.

This clone was counted a single time. The rearrangement joins TRBV27 to TRBJ2-2; 7 nucleotides agree with TRBD1. In germline, CDR1 is MNHEY, CDR2 SMNVEV (reference sequence). J gave up 4 bases and V 0 bases, and 5 bases lay outside the gene matches. This CDR3 comprises 16 residues. The CDR3 nucleotides are TGTGCCAGCAGTTTATCTCCCCGACAGGGCACCGGGGAGCTGTTTTTT. Translated, it gives CASSLSPRQGTGELFF.

As to this clone: The identical CDR3 is also encoded by other nucleotide sequences in the sample. The chain has TRBV19 and TRBJ1-1; tentative D call: TRBD1 (6 bases). The germline gives CDR1 LNHDA, CDR2 SQIVND (reference sequence). There are 15 residues in the CDR3. V was trimmed by 1 base and J by 5 bases, leaving 14 bases between them. The CDR3 reads CASSIGQGLATEAFF. The CDR3 DNA reads TGTGCCAGTAGTATAGGCCAGGGGTTAGCAACTGAAGCTTTCTTT.

The chain carries TRBV19 and TRBJ2-7, with 7 bases aligning to TRBD1. J lost 0 bases, V lost 3 bases, and 5 bases had no gene match. Germline CDR1 LNHDA, CDR2 SQIVND (reference sequence). The length of the CDR3 is 15 residues. The CDR3: CASSMGQTGSYEQYF. DNA of the CDR3: TGTGCCAGTAGTATGGGACAGACCGGCTCCTACGAGCAGTACTTC.

The chain recombines TRBV18 with TRBJ2-2, with a possible D match to TRBD2 (6 bases). This CDR3 region has 15 residues. Trimming left V 4 bases short and J 0 bases short, with 9 bases between. Germline V CDR1 and CDR2: KGHSH, LQKENI. CDR3 sequence reads: CASSLGTPNTGELFF. The CDR3 coding sequence is TGTGCCAGCTCACTCGGGACTCCGAACACCGGGGAGCTGTTTTTT. The full variable domain, in which reference TRBV18 and TRBJ2-2 provide the parts outside the CDR3, is NAGVMQNPRHLVRRRGQEARLRCSPMKGHSHVYWYRQLPEEGLKFMVYLQKENIIDESGMPKERFSAEFPKEGPSILRIQQVVRGDSAAYFCASSLGTPNTGELFFGEGSRLTVL.

The rearrangement links TRBV25-1 to TRBJ2-5; D gene ambiguous. The DNA end is more similar to TRBJ2-7, so the J call may be wrong. The CDR3 totals 12 residues. Germline values: CDR1 MGHDK, CDR2 SYGVNS. CDR3 sequence reads: CASSGRIYEQYF. DNA for the CDR3: TGTGCCAGCAGTGGGCGGATCTACGAGCAGTACTTC.

This clone was recorded only once. This sequence joins TRBV19 and TRBJ1-1, with D possibly TRBD1 on 5 matching bases. Trimming removed 6 bases from V and 4 bases from J, with 33 bases in between. Germline lookup yields CDR1 LNHDA and CDR2 SQIVND (reference sequence). There are 20 residues in the CDR3. CDR3 amino acids: CASSFYHGGEGSLALTEAFF. The DNA of the CDR3 is TGTGCCAGTAGCTTCTATCATGGGGGGGAGGGAAGCTTGGCTCTCACTGAAGCTTTCTTT.

The chain couples TRBV18 to TRBJ2-1, with 14 positions matching TRBD2. Germline CDR1 KGHSH, CDR2 LQKENI. The CDR3 contains 17 residues. The J segment lost 0 bases and the V segment lost 3 bases, leaving 1 base of the junction unmatched. CDR3 DNA sequence: TGTGCCAGCTCACCCGGGACTAGCGGGAGCTCCTACAATGAGCAGTTCTTC. Its protein is CASSPGTSGSSYNEQFF.

The chain uses TRBV19 and TRBJ2-5; possibly TRBD1 for D (5 bases). Germline CDR1 is LNHDA and CDR2 is SQIVND (reference sequence). The CDR3 runs to 14 residues. Trimming removed 4 bases at V and 3 bases at J, with 12 bases between. The CDR3 nucleotides read TGTGCCAGTAGTACTCAAAGACAGAAAGAGACCCAGTACTTC. Its protein is CASSTQRQKETQYF.

This chain joins TRBV7-9 and TRBJ2-5, with D possibly matching TRBD1 (6 bases). This CDR3 has 15 amino acids. The germline V gene has CDR1 SEHNR and CDR2 FQNEAQ (reference sequence). Trimming took off 3 bases at V and 1 base at J, with 12 bases between the two ends. The CDR3 is CASSLSGQLQETQYF. CDR3 DNA: TGTGCCAGCAGCTTGAGCGGACAGCTCCAAGAGACCCAGTACTTC.

V is TRBV6-6 and J is TRBJ2-7; D possibly corresponds to TRBD2 (6 bases). The CDR3 spans 14 residues. Germline V gene sequence: CDR1 MNHNY, CDR2 SVGAGI (reference sequence). Trimming cost V 5 bases and J 4 bases, with 15 bases left between them. The CDR3 nucleotides read TGTGCCAGCAGTCGGGACGGGGGATCTTACGAGCAGTACTTC. Translating gives CASSRDGGSYEQYF.

The chain uses TRBV18 and TRBJ2-4, with 10 bases lining up with TRBD2. CDR1 KGHSH and CDR2 LQKENI come from the germline V gene. This CDR3 has 14 residues. V lost 8 bases to trimming and J lost 5 bases; unmatched junction nucleotides: 6. The CDR3 DNA reads as TGTGCCAGCGCCGCGCTAGCGGGAGAAAACATTCAGTACTTC. Residues: CASAALAGENIQYF.

Only one count was recorded for this clone. V and J are TRBV19 and TRBJ1-2; 7 nucleotides agree with TRBD1. Germline lookup yields CDR1 LNHDA and CDR2 SQIVND (reference sequence). This CDR3 spans 14 amino acids. The V and J ends lost 3 bases and 5 bases, in that order; junction bases with no gene match: 6. CDR3 loop: CASSIAGTDYGYTF. CDR3 bases: TGTGCCAGTAGTATCGCCGGGACAGATTATGGCTACACCTTC.

The J gene is TRBJ1-1, the V gene TRBV7-3; D ambiguous. Germline-derived CDR1 and CDR2 are SGHTA and FQGTGA. The CDR3 sequence is 14 residues long. The V end was cut by 2 bases, the J end by 4 bases, with 11 bases between. CDR3 DNA: TGTGCCAGCAGCTTAGGCACATCCAGCACTGAAGCTTTCTTT. As protein: CASSLGTSSTEAFF.

The V and J genes are TRBV5-4 and TRBJ2-5; 7 positions agree with TRBD2. Germline trimming cut 4 bases from V and 3 bases from J; bases unmatched to any gene: 6. Germline V gives CDR1 SGHNT, CDR2 YYREEE (reference sequence). CDR3 length: 14 residues. CDR3 sequence: CASSSDGRKETQYF. The CDR3 DNA sequence: TGTGCCAGCAGCAGTGACGGGAGGAAAGAGACCCAGTACTTC.

A few counts support this clone. The chain couples TRBV5-5 to TRBJ2-1, with 8 positions matching TRBD2. Trimming cost V 4 bases and J 7 bases; bases outside gene matches: 4. The CDR3 is made up of 13 amino acids. Germline CDR1 and CDR2: SGHKS and YYEKEE (reference sequence). CDR3 region: CASSPAGVNEQFF. CDR3 DNA: TGTGCCAGCAGCCCAGCGGGAGTAAATGAGCAGTTCTTC.

J is TRBJ1-3 and V is TRBV28; D is undetermined. V shed 7 bases and J shed 4 bases, with 11 bases lying between them. The CDR3 runs 13 residues. The V gene's germline CDR1 is MDHEN and CDR2 SYDVKM. The CDR3 is CASTLELGNTIYF. CDR3 in DNA: TGTGCCAGCACCTTAGAGTTAGGAAACACCATATATTTT.

CDR3 amino acids: CARGTGNSPLHF. Here the CDR3 DNA reads TGTGCCAGGGGGACAGGGAATTCACCCCTCCACTTT. J is TRBJ1-6 and V is TRBV30, with TRBD1 matching 9 bases. The CDR3 is 12 amino acids. J was trimmed by 7 bases and V by 8 bases; bases with no gene match: 3. Germline CDR1 is GTSNPN and CDR2 is SVGIG (reference sequence).

V is TRBV7-2 and J is TRBJ2-1, with D possibly being TRBD2 (5 bases). Germline V gene sequence: CDR1 SGHTA, CDR2 FQGNSA. This CDR3 comprises 16 residues. V was trimmed by 1 base and J by 7 bases, leaving 17 bases between them. CDR3 region: CASSLGLLSGKNEQFF. The CDR3 coding sequence is TGTGCCAGCAGCTTAGGCCTCCTCTCGGGGAAGAATGAGCAGTTCTTC.

The rearrangement joins TRBV18 to TRBJ2-7; no clear D gene. The CDR3 extends over 13 amino acids. The germline V and J ends were trimmed by 4 bases and 4 bases, with 11 bases remaining between them. Germline V lookup: CDR1 KGHSH, CDR2 LQKENI. The CDR3 nucleotides read TGTGCCAGCTCACTCTTCCAGGATTACGAGCAGTACTTC. Translating it yields CASSLFQDYEQYF.

The V and J genes are TRBV10-3 and TRBJ1-3; the D gene is possibly TRBD1 (6 bases). Between the trimmed V and J ends, which lost 7 bases and 0 bases, there was a span of 16 bases. The CDR3 contains 16 residues. The V gene's germline CDR1 is ENHRY and CDR2 SYGVKD. The CDR3: CAITVDSWVSGNTIYF. CDR3 DNA sequence: TGTGCCATCACTGTGGACAGTTGGGTCTCTGGAAACACCATATATTTT.

This clone was detected only once. The V and J genes are TRBV10-3 and TRBJ2-5, with a possible D match to TRBD1 (6 bases). Germline V gene data show CDR1 as ENHRY and CDR2 as SYGVKD. The CDR3 spans 13 residues. V was clipped by 5 bases and J by 4 bases, with 11 bases between them. CDR3 residues: CAISRQQGETQYF. DNA of the CDR3: TGTGCCATCAGTAGACAACAGGGAGAGACCCAGTACTTC.

This clone has a handful of counts. V is TRBV7-6 and J is TRBJ2-3; TRBD1 might be the D (6 bases). Germline CDR1 is SGHVS and CDR2 is FNYEAQ. This CDR3 is 17 amino acids long. Trimming took off 1 base at V and 2 bases at J, with 16 bases between the two ends. The CDR3 DNA is TGTGCCAGCAGCTTAGGCGCCCACAGGGATCTCACAGATACGCAGTATTTT. This gives the protein CASSLGAHRDLTDTQYF.

This clone was counted a single time. The chain is built from TRBV7-3 and TRBJ2-7; D perhaps matches TRBD1 (6 bases). The CDR3 length is 15 residues. With 5 bases removed from V and 3 bases from J, the gap between germline ends came to 17 bases. Germline V gene lookup returns CDR1 SGHTA and CDR2 FQGTGA. The CDR3 DNA is TGTGCCAGCAGCAAAGGGGGAACTAGGGTCTACGAGCAGTACTTC. Translating it yields CASSKGGTRVYEQYF.

The V call is TRBV18, the J call TRBJ2-3; no clear D. V gave up 0 bases and J gave up 4 bases, with 14 bases separating them. CDR1 and CDR2 from the germline V gene are KGHSH and LQKENI. There are 16 residues in the CDR3. CDR3: CASSPPVIASSDTQYF. In nucleotides, the CDR3 is TGTGCCAGCTCACCACCGGTTATAGCTTCGTCAGATACGCAGTATTTT.

The CDR3 DNA sequence: TGTGCCACCAGCAGGACAGCGACTAACTATGGCTACACCTTC. Its protein is CATSRTATNYGYTF. The chain combines TRBV15 with TRBJ1-2, with a weak D call TRBD1 (5 bases). This CDR3 region has 14 residues. Germline loops: CDR1 LNHNV, CDR2 YYDKDF (reference sequence). V was cut by 3 bases and J by 0 bases, with 8 bases left in between.